Included here is one T cell receptor beta chain sequence, with context. The source of the sample is a study of blood T cell repertoires in COVID-19. The method was immunoSEQ multiplex PCR; TCRdb's version includes in-frame clones alone and lacks a portion of them. The sample lists a few hundred thousand clones, approximately 90% occurring once. The material sequenced was PBMCs or T cells enriched from blood (not recorded which). The TCR comes from a woman aged 40 to 50 with acute COVID-19.

The CDR3 is CASTNWGGLQAFF. The CDR3 DNA reads as TGTGCCAGCACCAACTGGGGGGGACTGCAAGCTTTCTTT. The gene calls are TRBV11-2 and TRBJ1-1; perhaps TRBD1 as D (5 bases). The V gene's germline CDR1 is SGHAT and CDR2 FQNNGV. V lost 7 bases and J lost 9, with 18 bases in between. The CDR3 runs 13 residues.